These 21 T cell receptor beta chains were all obtained from the same sample, sequenced in a study of breast tumors, draining lymph nodes, adjacent tissues. TCRdb reprocessed the multiplex PCR reads with MiXCR, giving one entry per CDR3 protein. Of approximately 170,000 distinct CDR3 sequences listed, roughly 30% are singletons. Samples came from axillary lymph nodes draining the breast cancer. The sequencing input was axillary lymph node tissue. All receptors derive from a female donor with breast cancer. Some clones in this sample may be carry-over from other donors' samples.

About this clonotype itself: This is likely a read error, given that the CDR3 carries no conserved phenylalanine or tryptophan at its end. The J gene is TRBJ1-2, the V gene TRBV6-5, with D possibly TRBD1 on 5 matching bases. CDR3 length: 15 residues. Trimming pared 2 bases from V and 8 bases from J, leaving 18 bases between. Per germline, CDR1 MNHEY and CDR2 SVGAGI. CDR3 bases: TGTGCCAGCAGTTACGGTGGGGCAGGGCTATGGGGCTACACCCTC. Its protein product is CASSYGGAGLWGYTL.

This clonotype has at least ten counts. One end of the junction does not line up with germline, which may come from a read error. The chain combines TRBV7-7 with TRBJ2-5; 11 positions match TRBD2. Germline-derived CDR1 and CDR2 are SSHAT and FNYEAQ (reference sequence). CDR3 length equals 14 residues. The CDR3 bases are TGTGCTAGCAGCTTCGGACTAGCGGGAGAGACCCAGTACTTC. Translating it yields CASSFGLAGETQYF.

Note on this clonotype: Given a much more abundant clone one base away, this may be a read error. V usage is TRBV9 and J usage is TRBJ1-2; the D is unclear. CDR1 and CDR2 from the germline V gene are SGDLS and YYNGEE. The CDR3 is made up of 15 amino acids. The V and J ends lost 5 bases and 0 bases respectively, with 14 bases between them. The CDR3 bases are TGTGCCAGCAGTACCTGGTCCTCGACTAACTATGGCTACACCTTC. Its translation is CASSTWSSTNYGYTF.

A note on this clonotype: Since a much larger clone is just one base distant, this may be a read error. The chain recombines TRBV6-5 with TRBJ2-6, with no clear D. CDR3 size: 12 residues. The V gene's germline CDR1 is MNHEY and CDR2 SVGAGI. V was cut by 7 bases and J by 2 bases, with 3 bases left in between. CDR3: CASMAGANVLTF. The CDR3, as DNA: TGTGCCAGCATGGCTGGGGCCAACGTCCTGACTTTC.

About this clonotype: Given a much more abundant clone one base away, this may be a read error. This rearrangement joins TRBV2 to TRBJ1-2, with TRBD1 as a possible D gene (5 bases). The CDR3 runs 15 residues. Trimming left V 5 bases short and J 3 bases short, with 16 bases between. Germline V lookup: CDR1 SNHLY, CDR2 FYNNEI. The chain's CDR3 is CASSYSRQRDYGYTF. The CDR3 DNA is TGTGCCAGCAGTTACTCGAGACAGAGAGACTATGGCTACACCTTC.

The table lists this clonotype with many counts. The chain couples TRBV7-3 to TRBJ1-2, with TRBD1 as a possible D gene (5 bases). CDR1 SGHTA and CDR2 FQGTGA come from the germline V gene. The CDR3 has 13 amino acids. Trimming cost V 9 bases and J 4 bases, with 15 bases left between them. CDR3 DNA: TGTGCCAGTCGGCTGGGGCAGGGCTATGGCTACACCTTC. Its protein product is CASRLGQGYGYTF.

This clonotype was seen more than once but under ten times. V gene TRBV27 combines with J gene TRBJ2-6; D assignment may be TRBD1 or TRBD2 (5 bases each). The germline V and J ends were trimmed by 2 bases and 0 bases, with 17 bases remaining between them. This CDR3 spans 19 amino acids. Germline CDR1 reads MNHEY; CDR2 reads SMNVEV (reference sequence). The CDR3: CASSLRMVGESSGANVLTF. Here the CDR3 DNA reads TGTGCCAGCAGTTTACGCATGGTGGGGGAAAGCTCTGGGGCCAACGTCCTGACTTTC.

This clonotype was picked up many times. V gene TRBV20-1 combines with J gene TRBJ2-7; D may be TRBD1 or TRBD2 (5 bases each). The CDR3 length is 13 residues. The germline V and J ends were trimmed by 1 base and 1 base, with 8 bases remaining between them. Germline CDR1 is DFQATT and CDR2 is SNEGSKA (reference sequence). The CDR3 loop reads CSARGGPSYEQYF. The CDR3 DNA is TGCAGTGCTAGAGGGGGACCATCCTACGAGCAGTACTTC.

For this clonotype: The germline gene is not matched at one end of the junction; a read error may be the cause. The chain couples TRBV5-4 to TRBJ1-6, with TRBD1 identical over 7 bases. Germline lookup yields CDR1 SGHNT and CDR2 YYREEE (reference sequence). The CDR3 consists of 15 residues. The CDR3 here is CASSFARGNNSALHF. The CDR3 DNA reads TGTGCCAGCAGCTTTGCCAGGGGGAATAATTCAGCCCTCCACTTT.

The table lists this clonotype with many counts. The rearrangement links TRBV2 to TRBJ2-5; 10 bases line up with TRBD2. J lost 5 bases, V lost 6 bases, and 21 bases had no gene match. The germline gives CDR1 SNHLY, CDR2 FYNNEI. The CDR3 totals 19 residues. CDR3 coding DNA: TGTGCCAGCAGGAAGGGGCTAGCGGGAGCCCCCCGTGTGCGGGAGACCCAGTACTTC. Protein: CASRKGLAGAPRVRETQYF. Supplemented by reference TRBV2 and TRBJ2-5, the full variable domain reads EPEVTQTPSHQVTQMGQEVILRCVPISNHLYFYWYRQILGQKVEFLVSFYNNEISEKSEIFDDQFSVERPDGSNFTLKIRSTKLEDSAMYFCASRKGLAGAPRVRETQYFGPGTRLLVL.

This clonotype was observed at least ten times. CDR3 loop: CASSFGTGSYGYTF. In nucleotides, the CDR3 is TGTGCCAGCAGCTTCGGAACAGGGTCCTATGGCTACACCTTC. V gene TRBV5-6 combines with J gene TRBJ1-2, with a tentative D call TRBD1 (6 bases). This CDR3 comprises 14 residues. V was clipped by 2 bases and J by 4 bases, with 12 bases between them. CDR1 and CDR2 (germline): SGHDT, YYEEEE.

Comments on this clonotype: The CDR3 end shows no conserved phenylalanine or tryptophan, and so a read error is likely. No DNA is shown, since the ends of the CDR3 on it are uncertain; the CDR3 is the one TCRdb lists. The gene calls are TRBV4-1 and TRBJ1-6. The CDR3 is 8 amino acids long, termini counted. Germline CDR1 MGHRA, CDR2 YSYEKL. The CDR3 loop reads CASSPDIL.

In the case of this clonotype: A much larger clone is a single base away; this may be a read error. Since the CDR3 does not end with the conserved phenylalanine or tryptophan, this likely comes from a read error. CDR3 in DNA: TGTGCCAGCAGCTTAAACATCCCCGGGTACGAGCAGTACCTC. Translating it yields CASSLNIPGYEQYL. This chain joins TRBV7-8 and TRBJ2-7; no clear D gene. Trimming took off 2 bases at V and 4 bases at J, with 12 bases between the two ends. The CDR3 is 14 residues long. In germline, CDR1 is SGHVS, CDR2 FQNEAQ.

Points on this clonotype: A much larger clone lies one base from this, so it may be a read error. The V and J genes are TRBV6-5 and TRBJ2-3; D call uncertain. Germline V CDR1 and CDR2: MNHEY, SVGAGI. The CDR3 covers 15 residues. V was shortened by 7 bases and J by 2 bases, with 16 bases between the two germline ends. CDR3 in DNA: TGTGCCAGCAACTACAGCCGGGCCTTCACAGATACGCAGTATTTT. Amino acid sequence: CASNYSRAFTDTQYF.

In its sample, this clonotype was seen a few times. The chain carries TRBV27 and TRBJ2-7; 7 positions agree with TRBD1. The CDR3 runs to 13 residues. Germline CDR1 reads MNHEY; CDR2 reads SMNVEV (reference sequence). V was pared by 3 bases and J by 7 bases, with 6 bases of the junction left unmatched. DNA for the CDR3: TGTGCCAGCAGTTTCTCAGGGACAGATGAGCAGTACTTC. Translating it yields CASSFSGTDEQYF.

In the case of this clonotype: This may stem from a read error, because a much larger clone lies one nucleotide away. The V and J genes are TRBV28 and TRBJ1-2; no definite D call. The CDR3 has 16 residues. CDR1 MDHEN and CDR2 SYDVKM come from the germline V gene. The CDR3 loop is CASSLGQPFLNYGYIF. The CDR3 DNA sequence: TGTGCCAGCAGTTTAGGGCAGCCGTTCCTTAACTATGGCTACATCTTC.

The J gene is TRBJ2-1, the V gene TRBV6-1, with 8 nucleotides matching TRBD2. CDR1 MNHNS and CDR2 SASEGT come from the germline V gene. V shed 4 bases, J shed 0 bases, and the junction held 11 bases outside the gene matches. This CDR3 is built from 18 residues. The CDR3 DNA is TGTGCCAGCAGTGTCCAGCGGGAGTGGACTGGCTCCTACAATGAGCAGTTCTTC. The encoded protein is CASSVQREWTGSYNEQFF.

This clonotype was observed a single time. The chain joins TRBV12-3 or TRBV12-4 to TRBJ2-1; tentative D call: TRBD1 (9 bases). The CDR3 is 16 residues long. CDR3 nucleotides: TGTGCTAGAGCCCCGGGAGGGACAGGGCCCTTCAATGAGCAGTTCTTC. This translates into CARAPGGTGPFNEQFF.

The sample holds many counts of this clonotype. This chain uses TRBV9 with TRBJ2-1, with TRBD2 identical over 7 bases. Germline trimming cut 7 bases from V and 3 bases from J; bases unmatched to any gene: 4. Germline-derived CDR1 and CDR2 are SGDLS and YYNGEE. The CDR3 is 13 amino acids. The chain's CDR3 is CASGGDFYNEQFF. CDR3 nucleotide sequence: TGTGCCAGCGGGGGGGACTTCTACAATGAGCAGTTCTTC.

This clonotype was counted between two and nine times. The junction differs from germline at one of its ends, possibly a read error. The gene calls are TRBV9 and TRBJ1-2; tentative D call: TRBD1 (6 bases). The CDR3 covers 14 residues. Germline CDR1 SGDLS, CDR2 YYNGEE. This chain's CDR3 is CASSPSTGNYGYAF. The CDR3 bases are TGTGCCAGCTCACCTTCGACAGGCAACTATGGCTACGCCTTC.

The rearrangement uses TRBV7-8 and TRBJ1-1; D is unclear. Deletions cut 0 bases from V and 7 bases from J, with 6 bases between. This CDR3 region has 12 residues. Germline V gene sequence: CDR1 SGHVS, CDR2 FQNEAQ. The CDR3 protein is CASSLASGEAFF. CDR3 in DNA: TGTGCCAGCAGCTTAGCGTCTGGTGAAGCTTTCTTT.